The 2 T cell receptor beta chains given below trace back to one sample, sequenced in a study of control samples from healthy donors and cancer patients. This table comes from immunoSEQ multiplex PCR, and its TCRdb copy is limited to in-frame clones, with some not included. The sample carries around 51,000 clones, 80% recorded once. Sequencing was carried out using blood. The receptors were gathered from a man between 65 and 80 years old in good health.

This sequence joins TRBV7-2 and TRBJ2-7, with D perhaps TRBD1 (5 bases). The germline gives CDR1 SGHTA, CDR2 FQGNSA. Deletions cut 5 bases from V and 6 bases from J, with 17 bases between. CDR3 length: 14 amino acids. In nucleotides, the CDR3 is TGTGCCAGCAGCCTAAGGGGCCCCTCCAGCGAGCAGTACTTC. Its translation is CASSLRGPSSEQYF.

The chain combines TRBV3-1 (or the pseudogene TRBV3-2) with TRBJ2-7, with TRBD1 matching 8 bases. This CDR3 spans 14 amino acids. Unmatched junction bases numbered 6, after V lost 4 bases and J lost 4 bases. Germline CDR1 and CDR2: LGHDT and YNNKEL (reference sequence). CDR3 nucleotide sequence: TGTGCCAGCAGCCGAGCCGGGACAGGTTACGAGCAGTACTTC. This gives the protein CASSRAGTGYEQYF.